The 29 T cell receptor beta chains presented below share a single source sample, sequenced in a study of cytomegalovirus exposure and HLA in healthy donors. PCR employed 60 Vbeta and 13 Jbeta primers. The method was immunoSEQ multiplex PCR; TCRdb's version includes in-frame clones alone and lacks a portion of them. The data hold more than 75,000 clones, with around 74% observed a single time. The sequenced sample was PBMCs. These receptors were obtained from a woman in her forties or fifties in good health and CMV-seropositive.

The rearrangement links TRBV9 to TRBJ1-1; 9 bases agree with TRBD1. The V and J ends lost 0 bases and 3 bases, in that order; junction bases with no gene match: 3. Germline V CDR1 and CDR2: SGDLS, YYNGEE. The CDR3 is made up of 15 amino acids. CDR3 sequence reads: CASSVATGGHTEAFF. The CDR3 region has the DNA TGTGCCAGCAGCGTAGCTACAGGGGGCCACACTGAAGCTTTCTTT.

This chain links TRBV11-2 with TRBJ2-1; D perhaps matches TRBD2 (5 bases). Trimming took off 4 bases at V and 12 bases at J, with 19 bases between the two ends. Germline-derived CDR1 and CDR2 are SGHAT and FQNNGV. The CDR3 totals 14 residues. The CDR3 DNA reads TGTGCCAGCAGCTCCCCTAGGAGCCCTCGGGGGCAGTTCTTC. Its protein product is CASSSPRSPRGQFF.

The rearrangement links TRBV5-6 to TRBJ2-7, with 13 bases matching TRBD2. J gave up 2 bases and V 4 bases, and 3 bases lay outside the gene matches. The CDR3 runs 15 residues. CDR1 is SGHDT and CDR2 is YYEEEE in the germline V gene. The CDR3 loop is CASSRGLAGAYEQYF. In DNA form, the CDR3 reads TGTGCCAGCAGCCGAGGACTAGCGGGAGCCTACGAGCAGTACTTC. The variable domain in full, completed from reference TRBV5-6 and TRBJ2-7, reads DAGVTQSPTHLIKTRGQQVTLRCSPKSGHDTVSWYQQALGQGPQFIFQYYEEEERQRGNFPDRFSGHQFPNYSSELNVNALLLGDSALYLCASSRGLAGAYEQYFGPGTRLTVT.

This chain links TRBV29-1 with TRBJ1-1; no firm D call. CDR1 and CDR2 from the germline V gene are SQVTM and ANQGSEA. The V and J ends lost 4 bases and 10 bases respectively, with 10 bases between them. The CDR3 is 10 amino acids. The CDR3 protein is CSVGGIGAFF. CDR3 in DNA: TGCAGCGTTGGTGGCATTGGAGCTTTCTTT. The variable domain in full, with the rest retrieved from reference TRBV29-1 and TRBJ1-1, is SAVISQKPSRDICQRGTSLTIQCQVDSQVTMMFWYRQQPGQSLTLIATANQGSEATYESGFVIDKFPISRPNLTFSTLTVSNMSPEDSSIYLCSVGGIGAFFGQGTRLTVV.

The J gene is TRBJ1-1, the V gene TRBV5-1; 7 bases fit TRBD1. The ends lost 4 bases at V and 0 bases at J; junction bases unmatched: 9. Germline V gives CDR1 SGHRS, CDR2 YFSETQ. The CDR3 is made up of 16 amino acids. This chain's CDR3 is CASSPGQLLMNTEAFF. For the CDR3, the DNA is TGCGCCAGCAGCCCGGGACAGCTACTCATGAACACTGAAGCTTTCTTT.

The CDR3 coding sequence is TGTGCCAGTAGTATAGAGGCGGGAATTCAGCCCCAGCATTTT. Translated: CASSIEAGIQPQHF. This chain uses TRBV19 with TRBJ1-5; D uncertain. There are 14 residues in the CDR3. CDR1 and CDR2 from the germline V gene are LNHDA and SQIVND (reference sequence). V was shortened by 0 bases and J by 6 bases, with 9 bases between the two germline ends.

The chain joins TRBV7-8 to TRBJ2-7; 13 bases match TRBD2. The germline CDR1 and CDR2 sequences are SGHVS and FQNEAQ. V lost 5 bases, J lost 0 bases, and 4 bases stayed unmatched. This CDR3 spans 16 amino acids. CDR3 amino acids: CASSLRTSGSSYEQYF. The CDR3 bases are TGTGCCAGCAGCCTTCGGACTAGCGGGAGCTCCTACGAGCAGTACTTC.

This clone was detected only a few times. The chain employs TRBV13 and TRBJ2-2; 8 nucleotides agree with TRBD2. The germline V gene encodes CDR1 PRHDT and CDR2 FYEKMQ (reference sequence). Germline trimming cut 5 bases from V and 5 bases from J; bases unmatched to any gene: 16. This CDR3 region has 18 residues. The CDR3 spells CASSPEGAVAGITGELFF. The CDR3 DNA reads as TGTGCCAGCAGCCCAGAGGGTGCGGTAGCGGGAATAACCGGGGAGCTGTTTTTT.

The gene calls are TRBV5-6 and TRBJ2-7; TRBD1 is a possible D gene (6 bases). The V gene's germline CDR1 is SGHDT and CDR2 YYEEEE. The CDR3 extends over 11 amino acids. Trimming shortened V by 2 bases and J by 6 bases, and 6 bases separated the two germline ends. CDR3 nucleotides: TGTGCCAGCAGCTTCAGGGGCGAGCAGTACTTC. It encodes CASSFRGEQYF. The entire variable domain, with the rest obtained from reference TRBV5-6 and TRBJ2-7, is as follows: DAGVTQSPTHLIKTRGQQVTLRCSPKSGHDTVSWYQQALGQGPQFIFQYYEEEERQRGNFPDRFSGHQFPNYSSELNVNALLLGDSALYLCASSFRGEQYFGPGTRLTVT.

V gene TRBV5-1 combines with J gene TRBJ1-2; the D is unclear. CDR1 is SGHRS, CDR2 YFSETQ, per germline. Trimming took 0 bases from V and 6 from J, leaving 12 bases between them. CDR3 length: 14 residues. The CDR3 nucleotides are TGCGCCAGCAGCTTGGGGGCTGGGCCCCATGGCTACACCTTC. Translating gives CASSLGAGPHGYTF.

This clone occurred a few times. The V call is TRBV28, the J call TRBJ1-3; D unresolved. Germline CDR1 and CDR2: MDHEN and SYDVKM. The CDR3 contains 15 residues. V lost 6 bases and J 0 bases, leaving 12 bases between the germline ends. The CDR3 spells CASRPGSSSGNTIYF. CDR3 DNA sequence: TGTGCCAGCAGACCCGGTAGTTCCTCTGGAAACACCATATATTTT. The variable domain in full, completed from reference TRBV28 and TRBJ1-3, reads DVKVTQSSRYLVKRTGEKVFLECVQDMDHENMFWYRQDPGLGLRLIYFSYDVKMKEKGDIPEGYSVSREKKERFSLILESASTNQTSMYLCASRPGSSSGNTIYFGEGSWLTVV.

The chain has TRBV15 and TRBJ1-4, with 8 bases matching TRBD1. Germline CDR1 LNHNV, CDR2 YYDKDF (reference sequence). The CDR3 runs 18 residues. V trimming: 4 bases; J trimming: 10 bases; junction bases outside the gene matches: 20. The CDR3 DNA is TGTGCCACCAGCATTTCCTCAGGGGGCGCCGGAGCGGGGGGAAAACTGTTTTTT. It is translated as CATSISSGGAGAGGKLFF.

The CDR3 reads CASSLAVGSYNEQFF. DNA of the CDR3: TGTGCCAGCAGCTTAGCTGTCGGCTCCTACAATGAGCAGTTCTTC. The gene calls are TRBV7-2 and TRBJ2-1; D not certain. The V gene's germline CDR1 is SGHTA and CDR2 FQGNSA. Trimming stripped 0 bases from V and 0 bases from J, with 6 bases between. The CDR3 spans 15 residues.

The rearrangement joins TRBV7-6 to TRBJ2-3, with no clear D. The CDR3 is 14 amino acids. Germline loops: CDR1 SGHVS, CDR2 FNYEAQ. V shed 2 bases and J shed 4 bases, with 10 bases lying between them. CDR3 loop: CASSLLGGPDTQYF. The CDR3 bases are TGTGCCAGCAGCTTATTAGGCGGCCCAGATACGCAGTATTTT.

The chain couples TRBV6-1 to TRBJ2-1, with 10 bases matching TRBD1. Trimming at V came to 6 bases and at J to 4 bases, leaving 6 bases not matched to a gene. In germline, CDR1 is MNHNS, CDR2 SASEGT. This CDR3 contains 15 residues. CDR3: CASSKGTGEYNEQFF. CDR3 DNA sequence: TGTGCCAGCAGCAAGGGGACAGGGGAATACAATGAGCAGTTCTTC.

V is TRBV28 and J is TRBJ2-6, with D perhaps TRBD2 (6 bases). CDR3 length: 19 amino acids. Germline CDR1 is MDHEN and CDR2 is SYDVKM. Trimming removed 5 bases from V and 2 bases from J, with 22 bases in between. The CDR3 DNA sequence: TGTGCCAGCAGTCCCCGGTCGTGGACTAAGGGCCCTGGGGCCAACGTCCTGACTTTC. It encodes CASSPRSWTKGPGANVLTF. Variable domain in full (rest from reference TRBV28 and TRBJ2-6): DVKVTQSSRYLVKRTGEKVFLECVQDMDHENMFWYRQDPGLGLRLIYFSYDVKMKEKGDIPEGYSVSREKKERFSLILESASTNQTSMYLCASSPRSWTKGPGANVLTFGAGSRLTVL.

The CDR3 DNA is TGTGCCAGCAGACCCCCGGGGGGGCTGCGGGAGCAGTACTTC. Its protein product is CASRPPGGLREQYF. The chain joins TRBV27 to TRBJ2-7; 8 bases are shared with TRBD2. After removal of 6 bases from V and 7 bases from J, the junction contained 11 bases not matched to a gene. This CDR3 comprises 14 residues. Germline assignment: CDR1 MNHEY and CDR2 SMNVEV (reference sequence).

In its sample, this clone was seen a few times. The chain is built from TRBV27 and TRBJ2-1; a possible D gene is TRBD2 (6 bases). The CDR3 has 14 residues. Germline CDR1 reads MNHEY; CDR2 reads SMNVEV (reference sequence). The V gene lost 6 bases and the J gene lost 9 bases, with 18 bases spanning the gap. The DNA of the CDR3 is TGTGCCAGCAGCCCTGGGACTCCTTTTTCTGAGCAGTTCTTC. Its translation: CASSPGTPFSEQFF.

This sequence joins TRBV2 and TRBJ2-3; a weak D match, TRBD2 (5 bases). The CDR3 length is 14 residues. The V end was cut by 7 bases, the J end by 0 bases, with 11 bases between. The germline V gene encodes CDR1 SNHLY and CDR2 FYNNEI. This chain's CDR3 is CASKRLTSTDTQYF. The CDR3 DNA reads TGTGCCAGCAAGCGACTAACTAGCACAGATACGCAGTATTTT.

The chain couples TRBV15 to TRBJ1-5, with 8 nucleotides matching TRBD1. J lost 5 bases, V lost 2 bases, and 8 bases had no gene match. This CDR3 contains 16 residues. Per germline, CDR1 LNHNV and CDR2 YYDKDF (reference sequence). CDR3 bases: TGTGCCACCAGCAGAAACCCAGGGGGCGGAGATCAGCCCCAGCATTTT. Translated, it gives CATSRNPGGGDQPQHF. Filled out from reference TRBV15 and TRBJ1-5, the complete variable domain reads DAMVIQNPRYQVTQFGKPVTLSCSQTLNHNVMYWYQQKSSQAPKLLFHYYDKDFNNEADTPDNFQSRRPNTSFCFLDIRSPGLGDTAMYLCATSRNPGGGDQPQHFGDGTRLSIL.

The CDR3 here is CASSPGSLPLNTGELFF. In DNA form, the CDR3 reads TGTGCCAGCTCACCGGGGAGCCTCCCGCTAAACACCGGGGAGCTGTTTTTT. V is TRBV18 and J is TRBJ2-2; D may be TRBD2 (5 bases). The V end lost 3 bases, the J end lost 2 bases, and 16 bases lay between the germline ends. This CDR3 comprises 17 residues. The germline V gene has CDR1 KGHSH and CDR2 LQKENI.

The chain carries TRBV6-5 and TRBJ1-5, with 7 bases fitting TRBD1. Germline lookup yields CDR1 MNHEY and CDR2 SVGAGI. CDR3 length equals 14 residues. Trimming cost V 4 bases and J 6 bases; bases outside gene matches: 6. This chain's CDR3 is CASSLGQGGQPQHF. The CDR3, as DNA: TGTGCCAGCAGTTTGGGCCAGGGGGGTCAGCCCCAGCATTTT.

The V call is TRBV15, the J call TRBJ2-1; 11 bases are shared with TRBD2. Germline assignment: CDR1 LNHNV and CDR2 YYDKDF (reference sequence). V dropped 5 bases and J dropped 8; count of bases not matched to a gene: 8. The CDR3 loop spans 15 amino acids. The CDR3, as DNA: TGTGCCACCAGCGGTACTAGCGGGAGTGTCGATGAGCAGTTCTTC. Protein: CATSGTSGSVDEQFF.

The chain has TRBV2 and TRBJ2-1; 13 bases fit TRBD2. Germline CDR1 is SNHLY and CDR2 is FYNNEI. V dropped 2 bases and J dropped 5; count of bases not matched to a gene: 9. This CDR3 contains 18 residues. CDR3 sequence: CASSESGPGLAGNNEQFF. CDR3 nucleotide sequence: TGTGCCAGCAGTGAATCAGGCCCGGGACTAGCGGGAAACAATGAGCAGTTCTTC.

V is TRBV19 and J is TRBJ2-7, with 9 bases lining up with TRBD1. CDR1 and CDR2 (germline): LNHDA, SQIVND (reference sequence). The V gene end was trimmed by 4 bases and the J gene end by 2 bases; junction bases not matched to a gene: 6. The CDR3 runs to 15 residues. DNA of the CDR3: TGTGCCAGTAGTAGAAACGGACAGGGGACCTACGAGCAGTACTTC. Translating it yields CASSRNGQGTYEQYF.

The chain links TRBV13 to TRBJ2-1; 9 bases fit TRBD2. Per germline, CDR1 PRHDT and CDR2 FYEKMQ (reference sequence). V was clipped by 6 bases and J by 1 base; unmatched bases: 4. The CDR3 contains 15 residues. The CDR3 loop is CASRLTSGSYNEQFF. The CDR3 region has the DNA TGTGCCAGCAGGCTTACTAGCGGGTCCTACAATGAGCAGTTCTTC.

The chain combines TRBV5-4 with TRBJ2-3; TRBD2 is a possible D gene (6 bases). CDR1 and CDR2 (germline): SGHNT, YYREEE (reference sequence). There are 13 residues in the CDR3. V shed 4 bases and J shed 2 bases, with 8 bases lying between them. CDR3 sequence reads: CASSRTITDTQYF. The CDR3 nucleotides read TGTGCCAGCAGCAGGACTATCACAGATACGCAGTATTTT.

The rearrangement joins TRBV7-9 to TRBJ2-5; a possible D gene is TRBD2 (6 bases). V was cut by 0 bases and J by 4 bases, with 9 bases left in between. The CDR3 contains 14 residues. The germline CDR1 and CDR2 sequences are SEHNR and FQNEAQ (reference sequence). The CDR3 region is CASSLAGAGETQYF. The CDR3 DNA follows: TGTGCCAGCAGCTTAGCGGGAGCGGGAGAGACCCAGTACTTC. Supplemented by reference TRBV7-9 and TRBJ2-5, the full variable domain reads DTGVSQNPRHKITKRGQNVTFRCDPISEHNRLYWYRQTLGQGPEFLTYFQNEAQLEKSRLLSDRFSAERPKGSFSTLEIQRTEQGDSAMYLCASSLAGAGETQYFGPGTRLLVL.

This sequence joins TRBV28 and TRBJ2-7; TRBD2 matches at 10 bases. V shed 0 bases, J shed 5 bases, and the junction held 7 bases outside the gene matches. The CDR3 has 16 residues. Looked up from germline, CDR1 is MDHEN and CDR2 is SYDVKM. The DNA of the CDR3 is TGTGCCAGCAGTTTATGGACGGGGGGGACTAGCGACGAGCAGTACTTC. As protein: CASSLWTGGTSDEQYF. The full variable domain, in which reference TRBV28 and TRBJ2-7 provide the parts outside the CDR3, is DVKVTQSSRYLVKRTGEKVFLECVQDMDHENMFWYRQDPGLGLRLIYFSYDVKMKEKGDIPEGYSVSREKKERFSLILESASTNQTSMYLCASSLWTGGTSDEQYFGPGTRLTVT.